This T cell receptor beta chain was recorded in a study of T-cell memory formation after mild COVID-19. Study-level results: Clones shrinking from day 15 to 85 showed even CD4/CD8 mixes; later expanders tilted CD4+.

The germline V gene has CDR1 LGHNA and CDR2 YSLEER. This CDR3 spans 13 amino acids. V lost 3 bases and J lost 3, with 3 bases in between. Constant-segment primers were used for 5'RACE, and the resulting TCR alpha and TCR beta cDNA libraries carried sample barcodes and UMIs. TCRdb itself ran the 5' RACE reads through MiXCR, one entry per CDR3 protein. The profile covers a few hundred thousand distinct CDR3 sequences, with less than 20% appearing a single time and around 20% taken by the ten largest. This clonotype was seen once. Its antigen remains unknown. The chain uses TRBV4-3 and TRBJ1-6; D gene unclear. The receptor was derived from a man younger than 30 who had mild COVID-19 (a few samples of this study predate the infection). Cell type and time point are not known. Material for sequencing was PBMCs or a T cell subset sorted from them (not recorded which). The CDR3 DNA sequence: TGCGCCAGCAGCCAGAGCTATAATTCACCCCTCCACTTT. It codes for CASSQSYNSPLHF.